One and the same sample provided the 19 T cell receptor beta chains below, sequenced in a study of shared clonotypes between healthy human individuals. Here immunoSEQ multiplex PCR was the method, and the copy in TCRdb shows in-frame clones only, minus some. The table has about 680,000 clones, just over 90% seen once. The naive CD8 fraction comprised CD45RO-negative cells positively selected for CCR7 and excluded terminally differentiated effector memory CD45RA+ cells. The sequenced sample consisted of naive CD8+ T cells sorted from blood. All receptors come from a man aged 25 to 40 in good health.

J is TRBJ1-1 and V is TRBV30; 8 nucleotides match TRBD1. Germline V lookup: CDR1 GTSNPN, CDR2 SVGIG (reference sequence). The ends lost 5 bases at V and 4 bases at J; junction bases unmatched: 9. The CDR3 totals 14 residues. The CDR3: CAWEPGQGFTEAFF. For the CDR3, the DNA is TGTGCCTGGGAACCCGGACAGGGTTTCACTGAAGCTTTCTTT.

Turning to this clone: This CDR3 is also generated by other DNA sequences in the sample. The chain uses TRBV19 and TRBJ2-7, with 9 bases lining up with TRBD2. Looked up from germline, CDR1 is LNHDA and CDR2 is SQIVND (reference sequence). J gave up 3 bases and V 1 base, and 1 base lay outside the gene matches. This CDR3 has 14 residues. As DNA, the CDR3 is TGTGCCAGTAGTATAGGAGCGGGAGGCTACGAGCAGTACTTC. Amino acids: CASSIGAGGYEQYF.

The V and J genes are TRBV29-1 and TRBJ2-5, with D tentatively TRBD2 (6 bases). Between the trimmed V and J ends, which lost 4 bases and 1 base, there was a span of 10 bases. The CDR3 loop spans 13 amino acids. Germline V gene sequence: CDR1 SQVTM, CDR2 ANQGSEA. The CDR3 protein is CSVVRGFQETQYF. The CDR3 DNA reads as TGCAGCGTTGTGCGGGGCTTCCAAGAGACCCAGTACTTC.

This chain joins TRBV29-1 and TRBJ2-7, with TRBD1 as a possible D gene (6 bases). The CDR3 sequence is 13 residues long. Trimming shortened V by 5 bases and J by 2 bases, and 13 bases separated the two germline ends. The V gene's germline CDR1 is SQVTM and CDR2 ANQGSEA. The DNA of the CDR3 is TGCAGCGTTCCCTTAACAGGGACCTACGAGCAGTACTTC. Translation: CSVPLTGTYEQYF.

The V call is TRBV25-1, the J call TRBJ2-2; possibly TRBD2 for D (5 bases). Germline CDR1 and CDR2: MGHDK and SYGVNS. Trimming shortened V by 4 bases and J by 4 bases, and 16 bases separated the two germline ends. The length of the CDR3 is 16 residues. CDR3 region: CASSAIRPAGTGELFF. The DNA for the CDR3 is TGTGCCAGCAGTGCCATTCGTCCGGCGGGCACCGGGGAGCTGTTTTTT.

The rearrangement uses TRBV27 and TRBJ2-7, with a tentative D call TRBD1 (6 bases). The CDR3 loop spans 14 amino acids. Trimming took off 6 bases at V and 5 bases at J, with 17 bases between the two ends. CDR1 and CDR2 (germline): MNHEY, SMNVEV (reference sequence). The CDR3 DNA sequence: TGTGCCAGCAGAGTTGGAGTACAGGGAAACGAGCAGTACTTC. It yields the protein CASRVGVQGNEQYF.

The chain combines TRBV7-9 with TRBJ2-7; D might be TRBD1 (5 bases). The germline V and J ends were trimmed by 4 bases and 4 bases, with 11 bases remaining between them. The V gene's germline CDR1 is SEHNR and CDR2 FQNEAQ (reference sequence). The CDR3 spans 13 residues. CDR3 nucleotide sequence: TGTGCCAGCAGCTCCCAGGGTTATTACGAGCAGTACTTC. Amino acids: CASSSQGYYEQYF.

The chain joins TRBV10-3 to TRBJ2-1; 7 bases fit TRBD2. The germline CDR1 and CDR2 sequences are ENHRY and SYGVKD. CDR3 length: 13 amino acids. J gave up 7 bases and V 7 bases, and 7 bases lay outside the gene matches. In DNA form, the CDR3 reads TGTGCCATCAACGGGGGAGGGGTTAATGAGCAGTTCTTC. It yields the protein CAINGGGVNEQFF.

The gene calls are TRBV10-2 and TRBJ1-2; D is ambiguous. The CDR3 covers 14 residues. The V gene lost 3 bases and the J gene lost 1 base, with 9 bases spanning the gap. Germline lookup yields CDR1 WSHSY and CDR2 SAAADI. The CDR3 here is CASSDRGGNYGYTF. For the CDR3, the DNA is TGCGCCAGCAGTGATAGAGGCGGTAACTATGGCTACACCTTC.

The V and J genes are TRBV5-6 and TRBJ1-6; D not resolved. The CDR3 has 17 amino acids. With 0 bases removed from V and 0 bases from J, the gap between germline ends came to 10 bases. Germline V gene sequence: CDR1 SGHDT, CDR2 YYEEEE. The CDR3 protein is CASSLGRPSSYNSPLHF. For the CDR3, the DNA is TGTGCCAGCAGCTTGGGACGTCCCAGCTCCTATAATTCACCCCTCCACTTT.

This chain links TRBV21-1 with TRBJ1-5. TRBV21-1 is labeled a pseudogene. The CDR3 covers 14 residues. This CDR3 is CASARGDGNQPQHF. CDR3 nucleotides: TGTGCCAGCGCTAGGGGGGACGGCAATCAGCCCCAGCATTTT.

The rearrangement joins TRBV7-9 to TRBJ2-1; D not certain. Trimming stripped 3 bases from V and 6 bases from J, with 9 bases between. The length of the CDR3 is 13 residues. The germline V gene has CDR1 SEHNR and CDR2 FQNEAQ (reference sequence). The CDR3 sequence: CASSLGTINEQFF. The CDR3, as DNA: TGTGCCAGCAGCTTGGGTACTATCAATGAGCAGTTCTTC.

The chain employs TRBV6-1 and TRBJ1-5; D unresolved. CDR1 and CDR2 (germline): MNHNS, SASEGT. V lost 3 bases and J 0 bases, leaving 9 bases between the germline ends. This CDR3 spans 15 amino acids. CDR3 coding DNA: TGTGCCAGCAGTGACCCGGCGTTTAGCAATCAGCCCCAGCATTTT. It is translated as CASSDPAFSNQPQHF.

V usage is TRBV27 and J usage is TRBJ2-1; either TRBD1 or TRBD2 may fit D (5 bases each). V dropped 5 bases and J dropped 5 bases, with 13 bases sitting between them. The CDR3 is 14 amino acids. Germline V lookup: CDR1 MNHEY, CDR2 SMNVEV (reference sequence). CDR3 sequence: CASSLSRGDNEQFF. For the CDR3, the DNA is TGTGCCAGCAGTCTAAGTCGAGGGGACAATGAGCAGTTCTTC.

The chain combines TRBV5-1 with TRBJ2-7; the match to TRBD2 covers 8 bases. Germline CDR1 and CDR2: SGHRS and YFSETQ. This CDR3 spans 14 amino acids. Trimming took 7 bases from V and 4 from J; bases not matched to a gene: 10. CDR3 sequence reads: CASSLAGLIYEQYF. CDR3 DNA sequence: TGCGCCAGCTCCCTAGCGGGTCTAATTTACGAGCAGTACTTC.

V and J are TRBV28 and TRBJ2-7, with D maybe TRBD1 (6 bases). Trimming removed 8 bases from V and 2 bases from J, with 19 bases in between. This CDR3 spans 15 amino acids. Germline V gene data show CDR1 as MDHEN and CDR2 as SYDVKM. CDR3 amino acids: CASRTPTGNPYEQYF. Here the CDR3 DNA reads TGTGCCAGCCGAACCCCAACAGGGAATCCCTACGAGCAGTACTTC. Full variable domain (missing parts from reference TRBV28 and TRBJ2-7): DVKVTQSSRYLVKRTGEKVFLECVQDMDHENMFWYRQDPGLGLRLIYFSYDVKMKEKGDIPEGYSVSREKKERFSLILESASTNQTSMYLCASRTPTGNPYEQYFGPGTRLTVT.

The rearrangement joins TRBV6-6 to TRBJ2-5, with TRBD2 identical over 9 bases. The CDR3 length is 16 residues. Germline CDR1 reads MNHNY; CDR2 reads SVGAGI (reference sequence). After removal of 2 bases from V and 5 bases from J, the junction contained 9 bases not matched to a gene. CDR3 protein: CASSYGPSGMGETQYF. CDR3 sequence (DNA): TGTGCCAGCAGTTACGGTCCTAGCGGGATGGGGGAGACCCAGTACTTC.

In DNA, the CDR3 is TGTGCCAGCCGGCAGGGGGCCTGGATGGAGACCCAGTACTTC. Amino acids: CASRQGAWMETQYF. J is TRBJ2-5 and V is TRBV27, with TRBD1 identical over 8 bases. Losses at the gene ends were 8 bases for V and 5 bases for J; bases not matched to a gene: 10. The CDR3 consists of 14 residues. Looked up from germline, CDR1 is MNHEY and CDR2 is SMNVEV (reference sequence).

This chain joins TRBV18 and TRBJ2-6, with 7 bases identical to TRBD1. V was pared by 4 bases and J by 2 bases, with 11 bases of the junction left unmatched. The germline gives CDR1 KGHSH, CDR2 LQKENI. CDR3 size: 18 residues. Here the CDR3 reads CASSLRTGRSTGANVLTF. CDR3 sequence (DNA): TGTGCCAGCTCACTACGGACAGGACGTAGTACTGGGGCCAACGTCCTGACTTTC. The entire variable domain, with the rest obtained from reference TRBV18 and TRBJ2-6, is as follows: NAGVMQNPRHLVRRRGQEARLRCSPMKGHSHVYWYRQLPEEGLKFMVYLQKENIIDESGMPKERFSAEFPKEGPSILRIQQVVRGDSAAYFCASSLRTGRSTGANVLTFGAGSRLTVL.